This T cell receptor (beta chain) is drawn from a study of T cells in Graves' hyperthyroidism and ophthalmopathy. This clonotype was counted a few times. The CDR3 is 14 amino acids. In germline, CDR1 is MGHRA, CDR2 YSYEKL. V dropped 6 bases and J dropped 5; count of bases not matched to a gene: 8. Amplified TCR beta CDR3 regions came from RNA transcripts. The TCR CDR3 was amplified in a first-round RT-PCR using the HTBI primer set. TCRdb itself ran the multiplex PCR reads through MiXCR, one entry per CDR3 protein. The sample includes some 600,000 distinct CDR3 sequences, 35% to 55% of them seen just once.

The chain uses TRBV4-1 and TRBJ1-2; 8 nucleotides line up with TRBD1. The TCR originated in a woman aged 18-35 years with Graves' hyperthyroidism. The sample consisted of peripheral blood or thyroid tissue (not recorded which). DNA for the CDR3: TGCGCCAGCAGACGCAGGGGGCAGGGGTATGGCTACACCTTC. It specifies CASRRRGQGYGYTF.